The rows below give T cell receptor beta chains drawn from one sample of a study of neoadjuvant anti-PD-1 for oral cavity cancer. Only in-frame clones appear in the TCRdb table, and some are missing; sequencing was by immunoSEQ multiplex PCR. The table has approximately 67,000 clones, around 80% seen once; the top ten hold roughly 3.5%. Sequencing used PBMCs, obtained before nivolumab (anti-PD-1) treatment. These receptor sequences come from a person between 40 and 79 years old with oral cavity squamous cell carcinoma. CDR3s include the opening cysteine and the closing phenylalanine or tryptophan. A D gene is named only where the DNA matches it firmly. Only part of the rows carry a size: once, few, many, or a class if the clone is expanded.

clone_size	v_call	j_call	d_call	cdr3_nt	cdr3_aa
NA	TRBV29-1	TRBJ2-3	NA	TGCAGCGTTGCTCGTGGGGGAACTAGCACAGATACGCAGTATTTT	CSVARGGTSTDTQYF
NA	TRBV6-5	TRBJ2-1	NA	TGTGCCAGCAGTTACGTCCCGACTACCAATGAGCAGTTCTTC	CASSYVPTTNEQFF
NA	TRBV13	TRBJ2-5	NA	TGTGCCAGCAGTCAACCGGGACCCCCGGACTTC	CASSQPGPPDF
NA	TRBV6-5	TRBJ1-1	TRBD1	TGTGCCAGCAGCCGCCAAAATAGGGGGCACACTGAAGCTTTCTTT	CASSRQNRGHTEAFF
NA	TRBV7-6	TRBJ1-6	NA	TGTGCCAGCAGCTTAGTCGTCTGTTGGGATAGCTCCTATAATTCACCCCTCCACTTT	CASSLVVCWDSSYNSPLHF
NA	TRBV4-1	TRBJ2-1	NA	TGCGCCAGCAAAGGGACTGGGAATGAGCAGTTCTTC	CASKGTGNEQFF
once	TRBV7-9	TRBJ2-7	TRBD1	TGTGCCAGCAGCTTCGCACAGGGGTTTAACGAGCAGTACTTC	CASSFAQGFNEQYF
NA	TRBV2	TRBJ2-3	TRBD1	TGTGCCAGCAGCCGGACAGGGGGCGGCACAGATACGCAGTATTTT	CASSRTGGGTDTQYF
NA	TRBV2	TRBJ1-2	NA	TGTGCCAGCAGCCGGGACATCAACTATGGCTACACCTTC	CASSRDINYGYTF
NA	TRBV25-1	TRBJ2-2	NA	TGTGCCAGCAGTGCCCAGGGGAACACCGGGGAGCTGTTTTTT	CASSAQGNTGELFF
NA	TRBV27	TRBJ2-7	NA	TGTGCCAGCAGCCCATTACAGGGAAAGCACGAGCAGTACTTC	CASSPLQGKHEQYF
NA	TRBV5-1	TRBJ2-7	NA	TGCGCCAGCTCGGCTTTCGGCCAGGGAGTACACGAGCAGTACTTC	CASSAFGQGVHEQYF
NA	TRBV10-3	TRBJ2-2	NA	TGTGCCATCAGTCTACAGCAGAACACCGGGGAGCTGTTTTTT	CAISLQQNTGELFF
NA	TRBV30	TRBJ1-2	NA	TGTGCCTGGAATACAGGCTATGGCTACACCTTC	CAWNTGYGYTF
NA	TRBV5-4	TRBJ2-3	NA	TGTGCCAGCAGCTGGGGAAAGCGAGGCACAGATACGCAGTATTTT	CASSWGKRGTDTQYF
NA	TRBV5-4	TRBJ1-4	NA	TGTGCCAGCAGCTTGCAGGGAGATAAAAAACTGTTTTTT	CASSLQGDKKLFF
NA	TRBV2	TRBJ1-5	TRBD1	TGTGCCAGCACACAGGACAGGCCCCCTCAGCCCCAGCATTTT	CASTQDRPPQPQHF
NA	TRBV6-5	TRBJ2-1	TRBD1	TGTGCCAGCAGGGGACAGGGGGCTAAGAATGAGCAGTTCTTC	CASRGQGAKNEQFF
once	TRBV7-2	TRBJ1-3	NA	TGTGCCAGCAGCTCCGATGGGGGCTCTGGAAACACCATATATTTT	CASSSDGGSGNTIYF
NA	TRBV6-4	TRBJ1-6	NA	TGTGCCAGCAGTCTACAGGGATATAATTCACCCCTCCACTTT	CASSLQGYNSPLHF
NA	TRBV5-1	TRBJ2-1	NA	TGCGCCAGCAAAAGTGTAGGTGGTTTCGATGAGCAGTTCTTC	CASKSVGGFDEQFF
NA	TRBV7-8	TRBJ1-3	NA	TGTGCCAGCAGCCAAAGGCTCTCCTCTGGAAACACCATATATTTT	CASSQRLSSGNTIYF
NA	TRBV5-5	TRBJ1-1	NA	TGTGCCAGCAGCTTGGACCAGATAGGGGAAGCTTTCTTT	CASSLDQIGEAFF
few	TRBV5-5	TRBJ1-6	TRBD1	TGTGCCAGCAGTTTCGACAGGGGGAATTCACCCCTCCACTTT	CASSFDRGNSPLHF
NA	TRBV7-8	TRBJ1-3	NA	TGTGCCAGCAGCCCAACCGGGACATCGATTGCCGGAAACACCATATATTTT	CASSPTGTSIAGNTIYF
NA	TRBV5-1	TRBJ2-2	NA	TGCGCCAGCAGCACCCTGCCGGGGGGCGGCACCGGGGAGCTGTTTTTT	CASSTLPGGGTGELFF
NA	TRBV2	TRBJ2-7	NA	TGTGCCAGCAGCCCTCGGATCCTACCCTACGAGCAGTACTTC	CASSPRILPYEQYF
NA	TRBV5-1	TRBJ1-6	TRBD1	TGCGCCAGCAGCTTACAGGGGGCCTACTATAATTCACCCCTCCACTTT	CASSLQGAYYNSPLHF
NA	TRBV11-2	TRBJ1-3	NA	TGTGCCAGCAGCTTAAAACCTCTCCACTCTGGAAACACCATATATTTT	CASSLKPLHSGNTIYF
NA	TRBV7-8	TRBJ1-2	TRBD1	TGTGCCAGCAGCCACCGGACAGGAGCTAACTATGGCTACACCTTC	CASSHRTGANYGYTF
NA	TRBV27	TRBJ1-1	NA	TGTGCCACTAAGGACCTCGGCCCGAACACTGAAGCTTTCTTT	CATKDLGPNTEAFF
NA	TRBV19	TRBJ1-3	NA	TGTGCCACCCCACTGACAGGAAGGTCTGGAAACACCATATATTTT	CATPLTGRSGNTIYF
NA	TRBV12-1	TRBJ2-1	NA	TGTGCCAGCAGCCAGCGGACTAGCGGGAGCAAACAATCCTACAATGAGCAGTTCTTC	CASSQRTSGSKQSYNEQFF
NA	TRBV5-5	TRBJ1-5	NA	TGTGCCAGCAGCTTGGCCCCGAATAGCAATCAGCCCCAGCATTTT	CASSLAPNSNQPQHF
NA	TRBV18	TRBJ2-3	TRBD2	TGTGCCAGCTCCCGGGACTATTTAAGCACAGATACGCAGTATTTT	CASSRDYLSTDTQYF
NA	TRBV25-1	TRBJ2-1	TRBD2	TGTGCCAGCAGCGGAGCTCCGGGACTAGACAATGAGCAGTTCTTC	CASSGAPGLDNEQFF
NA	TRBV2	TRBJ2-3	TRBD2	TGTGCCAGCAGTCGGGGACTAGCGGGAAACACAGATACGCAGTATTTT	CASSRGLAGNTDTQYF
NA	TRBV7-9	TRBJ2-7	NA	TGTGCCAGCAGTCCAAACACAGCTTACGAGCAGTACTTC	CASSPNTAYEQYF
NA	TRBV5-1	TRBJ2-1	TRBD2	TGCGCCAGCGGGGGGATTAGCGGGTACAATGAGCAGTTCTTC	CASGGISGYNEQFF
NA	TRBV15	TRBJ2-2	NA	TGTGCCACCAGCAGAGATCGGCACCAAACCGGGGAGCTGTTTTTT	CATSRDRHQTGELFF
NA	TRBV30	TRBJ1-5	NA	TGTGCCTGGAGTGTCCGCGGAAGCAATCAGCCCCAGCATTTT	CAWSVRGSNQPQHF
NA	TRBV5-6	TRBJ1-2	NA	TGTGCCAGCAGCTTTGGCAGGATCTATGGCTACACCTTC	CASSFGRIYGYTF
NA	TRBV6-4	TRBJ1-5	NA	TGTGCCAGCAGTGCGAGGCCCGGGCAGCCCCAGCATTTT	CASSARPGQPQHF
few	TRBV11-3	TRBJ2-2	TRBD1	TGTGCCAGCAGCGGGTGGGACAGCACCGGGGAGCTGTTTTTT	CASSGWDSTGELFF
NA	TRBV5-4	TRBJ2-2	TRBD2	TGTGCCAGCAGCTTGAGGACTAGCGTGTACACCGGGGAGCTGTTTTTT	CASSLRTSVYTGELFF
NA	TRBV5-1	TRBJ2-3	NA	TGCGCCAGCAGCTTGGGGGTAGGGATAAGCACAGATACGCAGTATTTT	CASSLGVGISTDTQYF
NA	TRBV5-1	TRBJ1-2	NA	TGCGCCAGCAGCTTGGATGGGGCTGGCTATGGCTACACCTTC	CASSLDGAGYGYTF
NA	TRBV5-1	TRBJ1-4	NA	TGCGCCAGCAGCTTGCATCAGTACGAAAAACTGTTTTTT	CASSLHQYEKLFF
NA	TRBV7-3	TRBJ1-1	NA	TGTGCCAGCAGCTTACCCAACAGGGTCCTGTCGGCTGAAGCTTTCTTT	CASSLPNRVLSAEAFF
NA	TRBV2	TRBJ2-1	TRBD2	TGTGCCACCCAACAACTAGCGGGGACCCAACTGGGTGAGCAGTTCTTC	CATQQLAGTQLGEQFF
once	TRBV30	TRBJ1-5	NA	TGTGCCTGGAGTGTCAAGGGCCAGCCCCAGCATTTT	CAWSVKGQPQHF
NA	TRBV6-5	TRBJ2-5	NA	TGTGCCAGCAGTTACTCTCACGTTGAGACCCAGTACTTC	CASSYSHVETQYF
NA	TRBV2	TRBJ1-5	NA	TGTGCCAGCAGCCGGGACACCAATCAGCCCCAGCATTTT	CASSRDTNQPQHF
NA	TRBV5-4	TRBJ1-1	TRBD1	TGTGCCAGCAGCTTGGGCGCGGGACAGGGGAACACTGAAGCTTTCTTT	CASSLGAGQGNTEAFF
NA	TRBV27	TRBJ1-1	TRBD1	TGTGCCAGCAGTTCTAGGGACAGTCAGAGCTCTGAAGCTTTCTTT	CASSSRDSQSSEAFF
NA	TRBV7-9	TRBJ2-7	NA	TGTGCCAGCAGCTTACGACAAATGCGGACACCCTCCTACGAGCAGTACTTC	CASSLRQMRTPSYEQYF
NA	TRBV10-1	TRBJ2-3	NA	TGCGCCAGCAGTGAAAATGGGGCTAGCGTTACAGATACGCAGTATTTT	CASSENGASVTDTQYF
once	TRBV30	TRBJ2-3	NA	TGTGCCTGGAGTGTTTTGGCAGATACGCAGTATTTT	CAWSVLADTQYF
NA	TRBV9	TRBJ1-1	NA	TGTGCCAGCAGCGTAGGAACAGGTAGTGAAGCTTTCTTT	CASSVGTGSEAFF
NA	TRBV7-8	TRBJ1-6	NA	TGTGCCAGCAGCTCAGACAGGCTCGGGAATTCACCCCTCCACTTT	CASSSDRLGNSPLHF